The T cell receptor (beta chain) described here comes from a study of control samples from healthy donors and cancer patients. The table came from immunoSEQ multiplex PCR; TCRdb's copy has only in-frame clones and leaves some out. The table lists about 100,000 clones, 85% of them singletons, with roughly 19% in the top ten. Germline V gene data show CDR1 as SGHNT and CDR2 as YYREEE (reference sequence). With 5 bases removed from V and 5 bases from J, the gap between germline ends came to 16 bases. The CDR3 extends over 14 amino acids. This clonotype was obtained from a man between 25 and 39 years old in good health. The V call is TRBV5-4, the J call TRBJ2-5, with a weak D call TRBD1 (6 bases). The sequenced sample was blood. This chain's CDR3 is CASRDQGIEETQYF. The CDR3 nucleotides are TGTGCCAGCAGAGACCAGGGGATCGAGGAGACCCAGTACTTC.